This T cell receptor (beta chain) came from a study of blood T cell repertoires in COVID-19. Overall study context: T cells, B-cell-depleted T cells, or PBMCs supplied cDNA or gDNA.

Between the trimmed V and J ends, which lost 2 bases and 5 bases, there was a span of 18 bases. The CDR3 is made up of 16 amino acids. CDR1 is SGHVS, CDR2 FQNEAQ, per germline. In the authors' workflow: Amplified reference gene primers provided the basis for estimating nucleated cell counts. Only in-frame clones appear in the TCRdb table, and some are missing; sequencing was by immunoSEQ multiplex PCR. V and J calls and clone size come straight from that table; D and trimming were deduced from the DNA. There are about 260,000 clones in the sample; around 88% occur only once, and roughly 1.2% lies in the top ten. Individuals drawn from 24 US areas were roughly 18 to 95 years old. In assigning cohorts, the study relied on participant-reported clinical history.

This rearrangement joins TRBV7-8 to TRBJ1-1; D not certain. Sequenced input: PBMCs or T cells enriched from blood (not recorded which). This TCR was sampled from a woman between 40 and 50 years old with acute COVID-19. CDR3 bases: TGTGCCAGCAGCTTACTTCATGAATGGTGGAGTACTGAAGCTTTCTTT. Its translation is CASSLLHEWWSTEAFF.